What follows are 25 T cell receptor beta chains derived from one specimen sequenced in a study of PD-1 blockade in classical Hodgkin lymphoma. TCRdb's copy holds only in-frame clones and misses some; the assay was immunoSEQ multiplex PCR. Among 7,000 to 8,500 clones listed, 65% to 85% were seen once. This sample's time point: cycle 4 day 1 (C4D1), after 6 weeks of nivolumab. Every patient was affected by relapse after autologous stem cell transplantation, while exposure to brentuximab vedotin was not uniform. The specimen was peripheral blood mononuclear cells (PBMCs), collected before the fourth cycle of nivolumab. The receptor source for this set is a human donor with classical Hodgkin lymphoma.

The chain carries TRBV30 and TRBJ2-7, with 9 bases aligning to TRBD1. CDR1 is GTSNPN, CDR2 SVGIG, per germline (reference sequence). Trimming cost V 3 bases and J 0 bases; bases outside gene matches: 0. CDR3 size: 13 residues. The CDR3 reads CAWRQGASYEQYF. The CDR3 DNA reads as TGTGCCTGGAGACAGGGGGCCTCCTACGAGCAGTACTTC.

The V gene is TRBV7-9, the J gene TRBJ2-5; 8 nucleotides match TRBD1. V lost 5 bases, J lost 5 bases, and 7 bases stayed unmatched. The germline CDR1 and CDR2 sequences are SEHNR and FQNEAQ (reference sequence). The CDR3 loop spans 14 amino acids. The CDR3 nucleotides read TGTGCCAGCAGCCGCGGACAGGGTGGGGAGACCCAGTACTTC. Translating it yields CASSRGQGGETQYF.

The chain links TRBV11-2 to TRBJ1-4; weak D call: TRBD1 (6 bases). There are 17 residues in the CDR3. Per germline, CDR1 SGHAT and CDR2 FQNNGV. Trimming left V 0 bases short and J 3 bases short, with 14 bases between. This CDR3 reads CASSLDIWGPSNEKLFF. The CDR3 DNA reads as TGTGCCAGCAGCTTAGATATCTGGGGGCCGTCTAATGAAAAACTGTTTTTT.

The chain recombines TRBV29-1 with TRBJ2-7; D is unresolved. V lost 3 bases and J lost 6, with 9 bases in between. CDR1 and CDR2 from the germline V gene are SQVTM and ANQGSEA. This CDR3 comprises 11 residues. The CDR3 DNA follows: TGCAGCGTTGATAGTGGATCCGAGCAGTACTTC. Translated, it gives CSVDSGSEQYF.

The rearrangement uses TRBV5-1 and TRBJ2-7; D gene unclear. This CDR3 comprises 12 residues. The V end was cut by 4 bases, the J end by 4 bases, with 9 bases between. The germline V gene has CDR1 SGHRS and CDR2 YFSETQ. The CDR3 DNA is TGCGCCAGCAGCCCAGGATTGTACGAGCAGTACTTC. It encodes CASSPGLYEQYF.

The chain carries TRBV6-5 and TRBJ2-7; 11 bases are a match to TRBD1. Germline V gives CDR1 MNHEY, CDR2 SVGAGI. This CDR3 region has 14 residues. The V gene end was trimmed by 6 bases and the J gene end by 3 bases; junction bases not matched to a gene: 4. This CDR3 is CASSPGQGVYEQYF. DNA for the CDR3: TGTGCCAGCAGCCCGGGACAGGGGGTCTACGAGCAGTACTTC.

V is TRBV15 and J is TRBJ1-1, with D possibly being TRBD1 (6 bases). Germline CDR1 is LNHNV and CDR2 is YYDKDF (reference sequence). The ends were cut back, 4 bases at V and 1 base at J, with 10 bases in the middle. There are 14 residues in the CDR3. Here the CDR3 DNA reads TGTGCCACCAGCATCGGGACACCGAACACTGAAGCTTTCTTT. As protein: CATSIGTPNTEAFF. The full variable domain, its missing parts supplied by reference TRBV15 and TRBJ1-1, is DAMVIQNPRYQVTQFGKPVTLSCSQTLNHNVMYWYQQKSSQAPKLLFHYYDKDFNNEADTPDNFQSRRPNTSFCFLDIRSPGLGDTAMYLCATSIGTPNTEAFFGQGTRLTVV.

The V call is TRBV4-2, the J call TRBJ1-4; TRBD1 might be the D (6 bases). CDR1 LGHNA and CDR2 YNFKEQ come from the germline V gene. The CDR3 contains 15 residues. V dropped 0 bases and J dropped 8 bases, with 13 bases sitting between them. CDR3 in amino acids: CASSQEGARSEKLFF. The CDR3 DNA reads TGTGCCAGCAGCCAAGAGGGGGCGCGTAGCGAAAAACTGTTTTTT.

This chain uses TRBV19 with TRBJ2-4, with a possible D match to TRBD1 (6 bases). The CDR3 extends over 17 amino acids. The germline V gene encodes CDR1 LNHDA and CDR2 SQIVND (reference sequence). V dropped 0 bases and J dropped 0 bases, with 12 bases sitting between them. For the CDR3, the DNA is TGTGCCAGTAGTATAGAGCCTACAGGGCTAGCCAAAAACATTCAGTACTTC. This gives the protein CASSIEPTGLAKNIQYF.

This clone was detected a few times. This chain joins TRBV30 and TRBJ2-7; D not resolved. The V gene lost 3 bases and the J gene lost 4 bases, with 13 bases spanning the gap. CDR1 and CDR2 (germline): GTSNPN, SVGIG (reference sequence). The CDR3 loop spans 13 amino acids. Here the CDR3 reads CAWSAGWKYEQYF. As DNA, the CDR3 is TGTGCCTGGAGCGCCGGGTGGAAGTACGAGCAGTACTTC.

The CDR3 is CASSRDRGSQYEQYF. DNA for the CDR3: TGTGCCAGCAGTAGGGACAGGGGAAGCCAATACGAGCAGTACTTC. The V gene is TRBV7-9, the J gene TRBJ2-7, with TRBD1 identical over 10 bases. This CDR3 has 15 amino acids. CDR1 is SEHNR and CDR2 is FQNEAQ in the germline V gene (reference sequence). Losses at the gene ends were 6 bases for V and 4 bases for J; bases not matched to a gene: 9.

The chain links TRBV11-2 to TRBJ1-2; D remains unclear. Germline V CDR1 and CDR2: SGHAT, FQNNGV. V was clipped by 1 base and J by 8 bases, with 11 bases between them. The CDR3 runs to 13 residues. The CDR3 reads CASSLGPWLGYTF. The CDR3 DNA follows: TGTGCCAGCAGCTTAGGGCCTTGGCTGGGCTACACCTTC.

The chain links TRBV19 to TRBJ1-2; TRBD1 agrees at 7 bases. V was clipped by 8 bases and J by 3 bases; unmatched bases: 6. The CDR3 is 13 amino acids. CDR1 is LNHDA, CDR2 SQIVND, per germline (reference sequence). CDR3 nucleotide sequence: TGTGCCAGTCGGGACAGCCCTGACTATGGCTACACCTTC. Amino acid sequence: CASRDSPDYGYTF.

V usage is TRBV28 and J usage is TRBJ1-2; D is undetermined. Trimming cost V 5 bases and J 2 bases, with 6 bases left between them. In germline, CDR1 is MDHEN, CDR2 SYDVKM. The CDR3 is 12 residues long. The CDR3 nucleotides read TGTGCCAGCAGTCAACAGAACTATGGCTACACCTTC. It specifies CASSQQNYGYTF.

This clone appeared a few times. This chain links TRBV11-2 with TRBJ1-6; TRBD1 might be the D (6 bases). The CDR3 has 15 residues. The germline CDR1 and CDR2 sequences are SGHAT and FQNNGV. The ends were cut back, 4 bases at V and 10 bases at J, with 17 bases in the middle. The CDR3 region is CASSSKEGVYSPLHF. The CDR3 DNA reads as TGTGCCAGCAGCTCCAAGGAGGGGGTTTACTCACCCCTCCACTTT.

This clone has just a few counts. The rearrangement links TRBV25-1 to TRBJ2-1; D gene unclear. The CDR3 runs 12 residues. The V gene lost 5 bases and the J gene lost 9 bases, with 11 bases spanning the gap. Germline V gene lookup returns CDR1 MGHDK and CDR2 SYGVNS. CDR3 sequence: CASSYGRVEQFF. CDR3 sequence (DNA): TGTGCCAGCAGTTACGGCCGGGTTGAGCAGTTCTTC. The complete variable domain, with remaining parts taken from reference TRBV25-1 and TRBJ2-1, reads EADIYQTPRYLVIGTGKKITLECSQTMGHDKMYWYQQDPGMELHLIHYSYGVNSTEKGDLSSESTVSRIRTEHFPLTLESARPSHTSQYLCASSYGRVEQFFGPGTRLTVL.

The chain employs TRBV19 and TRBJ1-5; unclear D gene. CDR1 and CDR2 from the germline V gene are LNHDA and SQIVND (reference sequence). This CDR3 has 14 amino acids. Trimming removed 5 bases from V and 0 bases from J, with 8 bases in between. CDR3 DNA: TGTGCCAGTAGTGAGTCTTATAGCAATCAGCCCCAGCATTTT. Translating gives CASSESYSNQPQHF.

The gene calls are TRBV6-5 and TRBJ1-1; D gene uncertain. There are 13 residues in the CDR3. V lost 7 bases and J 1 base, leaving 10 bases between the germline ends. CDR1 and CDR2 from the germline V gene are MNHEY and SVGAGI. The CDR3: CASIRDPNTEAFF. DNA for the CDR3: TGTGCCAGCATTAGGGATCCGAACACTGAAGCTTTCTTT.

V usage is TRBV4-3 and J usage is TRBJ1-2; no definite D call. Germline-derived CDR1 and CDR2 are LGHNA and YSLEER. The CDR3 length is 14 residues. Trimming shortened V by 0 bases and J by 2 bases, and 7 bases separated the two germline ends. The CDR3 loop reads CASSQDRRNYGYTF. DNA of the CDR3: TGCGCCAGCAGCCAAGATCGGAGGAACTATGGCTACACCTTC.

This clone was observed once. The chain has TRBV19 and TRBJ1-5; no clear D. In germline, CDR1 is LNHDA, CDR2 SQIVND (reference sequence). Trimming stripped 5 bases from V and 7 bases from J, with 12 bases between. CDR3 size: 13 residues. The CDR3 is CASSSGIGQPQHF. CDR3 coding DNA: TGTGCCAGTAGTTCGGGGATTGGACAGCCCCAGCATTTT. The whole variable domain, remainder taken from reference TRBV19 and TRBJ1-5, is DGGITQSPKYLFRKEGQNVTLSCEQNLNHDAMYWYRQDPGQGLRLIYYSQIVNDFQKGDIAEGYSVSREKKESFPLTVTSAQKNPTAFYLCASSSGIGQPQHFGDGTRLSIL.

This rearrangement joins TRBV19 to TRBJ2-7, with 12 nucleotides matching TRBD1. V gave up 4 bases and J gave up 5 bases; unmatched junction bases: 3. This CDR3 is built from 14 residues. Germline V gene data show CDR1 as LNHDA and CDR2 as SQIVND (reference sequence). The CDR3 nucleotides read TGTGCCAGTAGTACGGGGACAGGGGGCCACGAGCAGTACTTC. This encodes CASSTGTGGHEQYF.

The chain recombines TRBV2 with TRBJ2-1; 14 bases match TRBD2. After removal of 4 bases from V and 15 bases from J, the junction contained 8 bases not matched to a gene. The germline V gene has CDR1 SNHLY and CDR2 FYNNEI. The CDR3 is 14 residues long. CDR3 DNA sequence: TGTGCCAGCAGTGGGACTAGCGGGGGGCCTCCCGGGTTCTTC. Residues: CASSGTSGGPPGFF.

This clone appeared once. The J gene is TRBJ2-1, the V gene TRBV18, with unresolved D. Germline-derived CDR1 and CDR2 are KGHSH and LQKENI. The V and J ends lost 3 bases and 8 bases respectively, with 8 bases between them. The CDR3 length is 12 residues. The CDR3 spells CASSPQGHEQFF. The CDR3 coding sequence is TGTGCCAGCTCACCCCAAGGTCATGAGCAGTTCTTC.

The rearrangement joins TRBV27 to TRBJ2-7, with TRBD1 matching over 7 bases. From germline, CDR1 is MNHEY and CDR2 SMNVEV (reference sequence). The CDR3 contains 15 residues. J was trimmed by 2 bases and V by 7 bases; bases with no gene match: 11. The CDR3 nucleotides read TGTGCCAGCAAACAGGACAGGACATCTCCCTACGAGCAGTACTTC. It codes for CASKQDRTSPYEQYF.

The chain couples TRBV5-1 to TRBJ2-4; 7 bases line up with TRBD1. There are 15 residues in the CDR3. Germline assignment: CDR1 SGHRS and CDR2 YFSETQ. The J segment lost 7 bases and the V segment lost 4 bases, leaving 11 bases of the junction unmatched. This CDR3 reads CASSPQGMAVNIQYF. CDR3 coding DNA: TGCGCCAGCAGCCCACAGGGGATGGCGGTGAACATTCAGTACTTC.